The clone carrying this T cell receptor beta chain was observed once. The data stem from a study of T cell changes during pregnancy in multiple sclerosis. TCRdb's table, derived via immunoSEQ multiplex PCR, lists solely in-frame clones and lacks some. The sample has 33,000 or so clones, approximately 89% seen once. The sample in question was CD8+ T cells from peripheral blood mononuclear cells, obtained in the second trimester of pregnancy. The clonotype originates from a female donor with multiple sclerosis, enrolled in a pregnancy study.

The CDR3 sequence: CASSFGYGRDYNEQFF. For the CDR3, the DNA is TGTGCCAGCTCATTCGGGTACGGGAGAGATTACAATGAGCAGTTCTTC. The V and J genes are TRBV11-2 and TRBJ2-1; D is perhaps TRBD2 (6 bases). The CDR3 loop spans 16 amino acids. Trimming removed 8 bases at V and 4 bases at J, with 21 bases between. CDR1 and CDR2 (germline): SGHAT, FQNNGV.